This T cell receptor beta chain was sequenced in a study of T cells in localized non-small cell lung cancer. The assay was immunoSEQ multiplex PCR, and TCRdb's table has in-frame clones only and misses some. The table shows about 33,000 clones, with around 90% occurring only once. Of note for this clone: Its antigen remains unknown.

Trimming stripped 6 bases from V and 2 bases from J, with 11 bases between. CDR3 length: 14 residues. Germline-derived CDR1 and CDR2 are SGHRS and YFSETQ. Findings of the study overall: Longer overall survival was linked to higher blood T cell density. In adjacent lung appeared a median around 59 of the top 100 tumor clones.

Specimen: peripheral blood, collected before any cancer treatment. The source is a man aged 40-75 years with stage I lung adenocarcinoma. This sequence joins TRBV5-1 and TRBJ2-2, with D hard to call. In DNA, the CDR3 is TGCGCCAGCATCCAAGACCCTAACACCGGGGAGCTGTTTTTT. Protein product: CASIQDPNTGELFF.